This T cell receptor beta chain was recovered during a study of siplizumab effects on memory and regulatory T cells. The CDR3 is 16 amino acids. Germline V gene lookup returns CDR1 LNHNV and CDR2 YYDKDF (reference sequence). Trimming removed 3 bases at V and 0 bases at J, with 12 bases between. The protocol was immunoSEQ multiplex PCR, while the TCRdb copy is restricted to in-frame clones and leaves out a portion. The table has approximately 68,000 clones, about 89% seen once. The source is a human donor in good health. The chain couples TRBV15 to TRBJ1-3; D gene ambiguous. The material sequenced was CD8+ T cells sorted from blood. The CDR3 region has the DNA TGTGCCACCAGCAGGAGGGCTCCGGGCTCTGGAAACACCATATATTTT. It codes for CATSRRAPGSGNTIYF.